A selection of T cell receptor beta chains follows, all from one sample in a study of shared clonotypes between healthy human individuals. Assay used: immunoSEQ multiplex PCR; TCRdb lists only in-frame clones, some missing. Of about 2 million clones listed, approximately 94% are singletons. The sequencing sample was made of naive CD8+ T cells sorted from blood. The receptors here all came from a man younger than 35 in good health. Both conserved end residues are part of each CDR3. The D gene is left open where the match is weak. For some rows the clone size is stated as once, few or many, or as a class when expanded; others skip it.

size	J	D	V	CDR3	DNA
.	TRBJ2-1	.	TRBV29-1	CSVVYNEQFF	TGCAGCGTTGTCTACAATGAGCAGTTCTTC
.	TRBJ2-1	.	TRBV27	CASSLWNVGAGGEQFF	TGTGCCAGCAGTTTATGGAATGTAGGGGCCGGCGGTGAGCAGTTCTTC
.	TRBJ1-2	.	TRBV5-6	CASSLGTGSGGYTF	TGTGCCAGCAGCTTGGGTACGGGATCGGGTGGCTACACCTTC
.	TRBJ2-2	.	TRBV7-9	CASSFWGSGVTGELFF	TGTGCCAGCAGCTTTTGGGGATCTGGGGTCACCGGGGAGCTGTTTTTT
once	TRBJ2-7	TRBD1	TRBV6-5	CASSYSRGTGPYEQYF	TGTGCCAGCAGTTACTCGAGAGGGACAGGGCCCTACGAGCAGTACTTC
.	TRBJ2-7	.	TRBV5-1	CASSLLTSGGGSYEQYF	TGCGCCAGCAGCTTGCTAACTTCCGGGGGAGGTTCCTACGAGCAGTACTTC
.	TRBJ2-5	.	TRBV29-1	CSGLQDPSHLQETQYF	TGCAGCGGTCTTCAGGACCCGAGCCACCTTCAAGAGACCCAGTACTTC
.	TRBJ2-7	TRBD1	TRBV9	CASSVSGQTNYEQYF	TGTGCCAGCAGCGTATCGGGACAGACCAACTACGAGCAGTACTTC
.	TRBJ2-2	.	TRBV4-1	CASSQVVTDTGELFF	TGCGCCAGCAGCCAAGTGGTCACCGACACCGGGGAGCTGTTTTTT
.	TRBJ2-7	.	TRBV5-1	CASSLDLGTGLLEQYF	TGCGCCAGCAGCTTGGATTTGGGTACAGGGCTGCTCGAGCAGTACTTC
.	TRBJ2-2	.	TRBV27	CASSLLGAGELFF	TGTGCCAGCAGTTTGTTAGGGGCCGGGGAGCTGTTTTTT
once	TRBJ1-6	.	TRBV27	CASSFGGAIYNSPLHF	TGTGCCAGCAGTTTCGGAGGGGCGATCTATAATTCACCCCTCCACTTT
.	TRBJ2-7	TRBD1	TRBV18	CASSPILGQSSYEQYF	TGTGCCAGCTCACCAATCCTGGGACAGAGCTCCTACGAGCAGTACTTC
.	TRBJ2-2	.	TRBV27	CASSPLARTGELFF	TGTGCCAGCAGTCCTCTCGCCAGGACCGGGGAGCTGTTTTTT